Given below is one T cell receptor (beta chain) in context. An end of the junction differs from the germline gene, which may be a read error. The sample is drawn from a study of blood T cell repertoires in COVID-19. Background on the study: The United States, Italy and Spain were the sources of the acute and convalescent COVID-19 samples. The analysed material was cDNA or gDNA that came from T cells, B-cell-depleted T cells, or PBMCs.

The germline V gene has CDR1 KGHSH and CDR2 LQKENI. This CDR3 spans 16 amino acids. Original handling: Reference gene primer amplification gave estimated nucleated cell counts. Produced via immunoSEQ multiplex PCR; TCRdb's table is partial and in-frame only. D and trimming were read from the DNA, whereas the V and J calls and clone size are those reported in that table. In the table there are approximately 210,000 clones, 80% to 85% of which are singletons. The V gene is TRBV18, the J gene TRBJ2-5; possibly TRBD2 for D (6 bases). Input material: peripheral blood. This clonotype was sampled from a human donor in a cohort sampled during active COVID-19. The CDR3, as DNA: TGTGCCAGCTCCCCACGGAGGGGTATTGGCGACGAGACCCAGTACTTC. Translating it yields CASSPRRGIGDETQYF.